The 4 T cell receptor beta chains presented below share a single source sample, sequenced in a study of blood T cell repertoires in COVID-19. Profiling relied on immunoSEQ multiplex PCR, and the TCRdb table lists in-frame clones only, not all of them. The sample carries 65,000 to 90,000 clones, more than 75% recorded once. The specimen was peripheral blood. All receptors derive from a man aged 45-60 years with active COVID-19.

A remark on this clone: A junction end diverges from the germline sequence, so it may reflect a read error. The sample holds other DNA sequences that translate to the same CDR3. The chain joins TRBV9 to TRBJ2-3, with D maybe TRBD2 (6 bases). The CDR3 runs to 14 residues. The germline gives CDR1 SGDLS, CDR2 YYNGEE. The CDR3 DNA reads TGTGCCAGCAGTGTAGCGGAGTACACAGATACGCAGTATTTT. Protein sequence: CASSVAEYTDTQYF.

The chain is built from TRBV9 and TRBJ1-1, with D unresolved. Trimming shortened V by 0 bases and J by 1 base, and 4 bases separated the two germline ends. Germline-derived CDR1 and CDR2 are SGDLS and YYNGEE. The CDR3 has 13 amino acids. Here the CDR3 DNA reads TGTGCCAGCAGCGTAGGGGCGAACACTGAAGCTTTCTTT. Translating gives CASSVGANTEAFF.

This clone was seen more than once but under ten times. CDR3: CASSQDHSSRDSGANVLTF. The CDR3 DNA sequence: TGTGCCAGCAGCCAAGATCATAGTTCGCGGGACTCTGGGGCCAACGTCCTGACTTTC. The chain recombines TRBV3-1 (or the pseudogene TRBV3-2) with TRBJ2-6; a possible D gene is TRBD2 (6 bases). Germline V gene data show CDR1 as LGHDT and CDR2 as YNNKEL (reference sequence). This CDR3 is 19 amino acids long. Trimming took 0 bases from V and 0 from J, leaving 15 bases between them.

The genes are TRBV28 and TRBJ2-7; D is undetermined. Trimming took 5 bases from V and 6 from J, leaving 8 bases between them. The CDR3 is 11 residues long. Germline V gene data show CDR1 as MDHEN and CDR2 as SYDVKM. CDR3 DNA sequence: TGTGCCAGCAGTGCCTACCGCGAGCAGTACTTC. Encoded protein: CASSAYREQYF. Using reference TRBV28 and TRBJ2-7 for the parts outside the CDR3, the full variable domain is DVKVTQSSRYLVKRTGEKVFLECVQDMDHENMFWYRQDPGLGLRLIYFSYDVKMKEKGDIPEGYSVSREKKERFSLILESASTNQTSMYLCASSAYREQYFGPGTRLTVT.